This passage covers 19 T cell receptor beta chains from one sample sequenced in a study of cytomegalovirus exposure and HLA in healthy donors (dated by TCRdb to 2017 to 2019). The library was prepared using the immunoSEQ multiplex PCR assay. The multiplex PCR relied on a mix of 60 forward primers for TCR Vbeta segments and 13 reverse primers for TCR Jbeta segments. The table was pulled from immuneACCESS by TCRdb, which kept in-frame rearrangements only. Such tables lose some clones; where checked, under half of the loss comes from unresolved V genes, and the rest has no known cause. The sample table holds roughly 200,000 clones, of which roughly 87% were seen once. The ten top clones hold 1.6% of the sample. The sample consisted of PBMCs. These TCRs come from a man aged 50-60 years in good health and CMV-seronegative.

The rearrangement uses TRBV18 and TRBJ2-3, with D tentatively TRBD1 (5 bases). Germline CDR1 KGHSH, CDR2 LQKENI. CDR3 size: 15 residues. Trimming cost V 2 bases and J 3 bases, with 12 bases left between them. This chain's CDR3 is CASSPAMTATDTQYF. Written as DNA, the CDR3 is TGTGCCAGCTCACCAGCCATGACAGCGACAGATACGCAGTATTTT.

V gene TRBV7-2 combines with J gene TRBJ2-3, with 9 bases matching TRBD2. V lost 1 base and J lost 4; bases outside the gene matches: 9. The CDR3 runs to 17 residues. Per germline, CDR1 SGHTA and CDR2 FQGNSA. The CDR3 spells CASSLGLAGRKADTQYF. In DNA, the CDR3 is TGTGCCAGCAGCTTAGGGCTAGCGGGAAGAAAGGCAGATACGCAGTATTTT.

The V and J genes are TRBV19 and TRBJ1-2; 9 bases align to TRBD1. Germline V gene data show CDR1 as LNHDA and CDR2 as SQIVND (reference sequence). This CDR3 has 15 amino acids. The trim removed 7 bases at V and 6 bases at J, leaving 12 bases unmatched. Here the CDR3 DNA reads TGTGCCAGTACCATAAGGGGACAGGGCAGGCATGGCTACACCTTC. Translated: CASTIRGQGRHGYTF.

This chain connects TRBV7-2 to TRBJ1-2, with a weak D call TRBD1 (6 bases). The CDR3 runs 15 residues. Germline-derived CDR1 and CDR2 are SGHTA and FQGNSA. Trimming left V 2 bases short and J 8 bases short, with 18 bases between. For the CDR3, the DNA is TGTGCCAGCAGCTTAAATGGGTTCGTGCAGGGGGGCTACACCTTC. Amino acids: CASSLNGFVQGGYTF.

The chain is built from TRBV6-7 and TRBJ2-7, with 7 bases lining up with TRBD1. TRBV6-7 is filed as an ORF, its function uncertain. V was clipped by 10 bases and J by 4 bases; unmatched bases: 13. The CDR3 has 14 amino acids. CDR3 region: CATLPGGQHYEQYF. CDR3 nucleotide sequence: TGTGCCACCCTCCCAGGGGGACAACATTACGAGCAGTACTTC.

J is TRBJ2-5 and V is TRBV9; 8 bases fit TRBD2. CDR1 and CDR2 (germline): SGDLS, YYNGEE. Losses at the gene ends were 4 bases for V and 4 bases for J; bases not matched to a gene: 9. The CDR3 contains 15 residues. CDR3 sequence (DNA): TGTGCCAGCAGCTTACCGAGCGGGGGACTAGAGACCCAGTACTTC. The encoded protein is CASSLPSGGLETQYF.

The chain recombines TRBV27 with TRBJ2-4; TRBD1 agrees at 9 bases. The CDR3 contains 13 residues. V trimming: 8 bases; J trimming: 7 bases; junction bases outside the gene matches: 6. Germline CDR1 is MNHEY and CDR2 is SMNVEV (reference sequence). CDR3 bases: TGTGCCAGCGCCGGAGGGACAGGGAACATTCAGTACTTC. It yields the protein CASAGGTGNIQYF.

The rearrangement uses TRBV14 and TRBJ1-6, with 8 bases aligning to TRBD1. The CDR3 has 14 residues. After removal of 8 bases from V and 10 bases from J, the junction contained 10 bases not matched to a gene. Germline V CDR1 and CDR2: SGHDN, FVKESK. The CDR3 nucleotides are TGTGCCAGCGCTCTGACAGGGGAACGATCACCCCTCCACTTT. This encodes CASALTGERSPLHF.

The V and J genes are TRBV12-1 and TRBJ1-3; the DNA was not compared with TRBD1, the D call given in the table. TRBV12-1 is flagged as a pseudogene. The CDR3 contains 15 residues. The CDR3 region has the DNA TGTGCCAGCAGCTCCCAGACAGGGAAAGGAAACACCATATATTTT. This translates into CASSSQTGKGNTIYF.

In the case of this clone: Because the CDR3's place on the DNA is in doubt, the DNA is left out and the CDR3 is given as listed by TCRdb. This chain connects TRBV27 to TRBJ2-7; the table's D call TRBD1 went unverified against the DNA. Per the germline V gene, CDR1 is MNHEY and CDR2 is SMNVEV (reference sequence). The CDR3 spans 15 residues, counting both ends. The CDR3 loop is CASSSSDRPSDAQYF.

Here the CDR3 reads CASSFGNSGSSGELFF. In DNA form, the CDR3 reads TGTGCCAGCAGCTTTGGTAATAGCGGGAGTTCCGGGGAGCTGTTTTTT. The chain links TRBV5-4 to TRBJ2-2; 9 nucleotides match TRBD2. Germline CDR1 SGHNT, CDR2 YYREEE (reference sequence). This CDR3 region has 16 residues. The V segment lost 2 bases and the J segment 6 bases; nucleotides outside the gene matches: 8.

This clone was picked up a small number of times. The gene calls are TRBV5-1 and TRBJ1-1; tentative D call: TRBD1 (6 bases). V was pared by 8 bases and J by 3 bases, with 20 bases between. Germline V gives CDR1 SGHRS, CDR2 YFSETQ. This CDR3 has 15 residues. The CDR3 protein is CASSQGPSTDTEAFF. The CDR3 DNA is TGCGCCAGTTCACAGGGACCCTCAACGGACACTGAAGCTTTCTTT.

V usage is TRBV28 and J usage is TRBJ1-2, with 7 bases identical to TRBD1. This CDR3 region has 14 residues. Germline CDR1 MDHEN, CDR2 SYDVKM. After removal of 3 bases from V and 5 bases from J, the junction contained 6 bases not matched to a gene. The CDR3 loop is CASSLGAGGYGYTF. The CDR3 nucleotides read TGTGCCAGCAGTTTGGGGGCAGGGGGGTATGGCTACACCTTC.

This CDR3 reads CASSRRTAYNSPLHF. The CDR3 DNA follows: TGTGCCAGCAGCCGCCGGACAGCTTATAATTCACCCCTCCACTTT. V is TRBV6-5 and J is TRBJ1-6, with D tentatively TRBD1 (6 bases). V was cut by 6 bases and J by 4 bases, with 13 bases left in between. The CDR3 loop spans 15 amino acids. Germline CDR1 is MNHEY and CDR2 is SVGAGI.

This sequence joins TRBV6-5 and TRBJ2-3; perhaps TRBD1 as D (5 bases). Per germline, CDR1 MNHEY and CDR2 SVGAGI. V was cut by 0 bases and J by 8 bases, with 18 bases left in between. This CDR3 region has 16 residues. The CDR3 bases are TGTGCCAGCAGTTACTCGGGTCATTCAGGGCTTGTTACGCAGTATTTT. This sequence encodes CASSYSGHSGLVTQYF.

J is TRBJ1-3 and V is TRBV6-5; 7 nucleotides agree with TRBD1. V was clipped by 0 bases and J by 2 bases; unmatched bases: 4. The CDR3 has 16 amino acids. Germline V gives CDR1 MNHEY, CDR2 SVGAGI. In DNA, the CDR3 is TGTGCCAGCAGTTACTCCGACAGGGTAGCTGGAAACACCATATATTTT. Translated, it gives CASSYSDRVAGNTIYF.

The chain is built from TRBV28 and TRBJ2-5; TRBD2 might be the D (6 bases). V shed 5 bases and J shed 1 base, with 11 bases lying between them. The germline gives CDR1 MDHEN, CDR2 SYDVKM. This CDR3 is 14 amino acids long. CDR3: CASSPGLRQETQYF. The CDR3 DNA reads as TGTGCCAGCAGTCCGGGACTCCGCCAAGAGACCCAGTACTTC.

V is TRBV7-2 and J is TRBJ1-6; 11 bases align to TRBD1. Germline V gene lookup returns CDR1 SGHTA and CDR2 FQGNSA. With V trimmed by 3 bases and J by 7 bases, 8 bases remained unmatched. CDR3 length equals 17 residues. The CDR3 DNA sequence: TGTGCCAGCAGCTTTCTGGGGACAGGGGGTCGGAATTCACCCCTCCACTTT. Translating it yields CASSFLGTGGRNSPLHF.

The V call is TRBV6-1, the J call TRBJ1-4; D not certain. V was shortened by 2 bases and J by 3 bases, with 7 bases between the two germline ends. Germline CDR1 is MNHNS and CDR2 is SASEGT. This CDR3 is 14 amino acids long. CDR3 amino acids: CASSESGPNEKLFF. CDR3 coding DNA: TGTGCCAGCAGTGAAAGTGGGCCTAATGAAAAACTGTTTTTT.